The 20 T cell receptor beta chains reported below all come from one sample, sequenced in a study of T-cell memory formation after mild COVID-19. TCRdb passed the 5' RACE reads through MiXCR, listing each CDR3 protein once. Of around 440,000 distinct CDR3 sequences listed, 18% are singletons. The sequencing input was PBMCs or a T cell subset sorted from them (not recorded which). These receptors were obtained from an adult woman who had mild COVID-19 (a few samples of this study predate the infection). Cell type and time point are not known.

This chain links TRBV6-5 with TRBJ1-2; D is perhaps TRBD1 (6 bases). The CDR3 has 12 amino acids. Trimming shortened V by 5 bases and J by 7 bases, and 11 bases separated the two germline ends. Germline V lookup: CDR1 MNHEY, CDR2 SVGAGI. CDR3: CASSPDSFGYTF. CDR3 nucleotides: TGTGCCAGCAGTCCGGACAGTTTTGGCTACACCTTC.

This sequence joins TRBV5-1 and TRBJ2-3; the match to TRBD1 covers 7 bases. There are 13 residues in the CDR3. Trimming cost V 2 bases and J 5 bases; bases outside gene matches: 2. The germline gives CDR1 SGHRS, CDR2 YFSETQ. The CDR3: CASSLTGVDTQYF. The CDR3 coding sequence is TGCGCCAGCAGCTTAACAGGGGTAGATACGCAGTATTTT. The variable domain in full, completed from reference TRBV5-1 and TRBJ2-3, reads KAGVTQTPRYLIKTRGQQVTLSCSPISGHRSVSWYQQTPGQGLQFLFEYFSETQRNKGNFPGRFSGRQFSNSRSEMNVSTLELGDSALYLCASSLTGVDTQYFGPGTRLTVL.

This clonotype came up a few times. V usage is TRBV4-1 and J usage is TRBJ2-1; TRBD2 might be the D (6 bases). This CDR3 spans 17 amino acids. V was cut by 1 base and J by 1 base, with 14 bases left in between. CDR1 is MGHRA and CDR2 is YSYEKL in the germline V gene. The CDR3 DNA follows: TGCGCCAGCAGCCAAGTCTGGACTACCCTTTCCTACAATGAGCAGTTCTTC. It translates to CASSQVWTTLSYNEQFF.

This clonotype was detected only a few times. This chain links TRBV7-8 with TRBJ2-7; D gene ambiguous. The germline V gene encodes CDR1 SGHVS and CDR2 FQNEAQ. This CDR3 is built from 14 residues. Trimming left V 0 bases short and J 2 bases short, with 8 bases between. CDR3 sequence (DNA): TGTGCCAGCAGCTTAGCCGGACGAGCCTACGAGCAGTACTTC. Translating gives CASSLAGRAYEQYF.

The chain links TRBV11-2 to TRBJ2-4; either TRBD1 or TRBD2 may fit D (6 bases each). Germline V CDR1 and CDR2: SGHAT, FQNNGV. The V end lost 5 bases, the J end lost 1 base, and 18 bases lay between the germline ends. The CDR3 has 17 amino acids. CDR3 region: CASSEVRGGLAKNIQYF. In nucleotides, the CDR3 is TGTGCCAGCAGCGAAGTCAGGGGAGGATTGGCCAAAAACATTCAGTACTTC.

CDR3 sequence (DNA): TGCGCCAGCAGCCCCGGGACACCCTCCTACAATGAGCAGTTCTTC. This encodes CASSPGTPSYNEQFF. The chain has TRBV5-1 and TRBJ2-1; D is perhaps TRBD1 (6 bases). Per the germline V gene, CDR1 is SGHRS and CDR2 is YFSETQ. V was trimmed by 4 bases and J by 0 bases, leaving 11 bases between them. The CDR3 is 15 amino acids.

J is TRBJ2-2 and V is TRBV18, with TRBD2 matching 7 bases. The V segment lost 3 bases and the J segment 9 bases; nucleotides outside the gene matches: 7. Per germline, CDR1 KGHSH and CDR2 LQKENI. The CDR3 has 14 amino acids. This CDR3 reads CASSPGPGGRELFF. In DNA, the CDR3 is TGTGCCAGCTCACCGGGACCGGGAGGAAGGGAGCTGTTTTTT.

This clonotype came up many times. This sequence joins TRBV7-9 and TRBJ2-7, with D possibly matching TRBD1 (6 bases). Trimming removed 5 bases from V and 2 bases from J, with 13 bases in between. From germline, CDR1 is SEHNR and CDR2 FQNEAQ (reference sequence). The CDR3 is 14 amino acids. The chain's CDR3 is CASSPGTPTYEQYF. In nucleotides, the CDR3 is TGTGCCAGCAGCCCCGGGACACCTACCTACGAGCAGTACTTC.

The CDR3 coding sequence is TGTGCCAGCAGCTTACTAGGACCGGAGAACACCGGGGAGCTGTTTTTT. It codes for CASSLLGPENTGELFF. The rearrangement uses TRBV7-2 and TRBJ2-2, with no clear D. Per the germline V gene, CDR1 is SGHTA and CDR2 is FQGNSA. V was cut by 2 bases and J by 1 base, with 11 bases left in between. This CDR3 is built from 16 residues.

This clonotype came up a few times. The chain employs TRBV4-3 and TRBJ2-7; the D gene is possibly TRBD1 (6 bases). The length of the CDR3 is 13 residues. CDR1 is LGHNA, CDR2 YSLEER, per germline. With 3 bases removed from V and 6 bases from J, the gap between germline ends came to 12 bases. CDR3 loop: CASSHEQGSEQYF. In nucleotides, the CDR3 is TGCGCCAGCAGCCATGAACAGGGCTCCGAGCAGTACTTC.

V gene TRBV7-2 combines with J gene TRBJ2-5; possible D gene TRBD1, 6 bases. This CDR3 has 18 residues. From germline, CDR1 is SGHTA and CDR2 FQGNSA. The V and J ends lost 1 base and 1 base respectively, with 19 bases between them. The CDR3 sequence: CASSLGDTYFMGQETQYF. DNA of the CDR3: TGTGCCAGCAGCTTAGGGGACACCTACTTTATGGGCCAAGAGACCCAGTACTTC. The variable domain in full, completed from reference TRBV7-2 and TRBJ2-5, reads GAGVSQSPSNKVTEKGKDVELRCDPISGHTALYWYRQSLGQGLEFLIYFQGNSAPDKSGLPSDRFSAERTGGSVSTLTIQRTQQEDSAVYLCASSLGDTYFMGQETQYFGPGTRLLVL.

This clonotype has ten or more counts. This CDR3 is CASSIPPYNEQFF. CDR3 nucleotides: TGTGCCAGTAGTATCCCACCCTACAATGAGCAGTTCTTC. The V call is TRBV19, the J call TRBJ2-1, with unresolved D. CDR3 length: 13 amino acids. CDR1 is LNHDA, CDR2 SQIVND, per germline (reference sequence). Trimming took off 3 bases at V and 2 bases at J, with 5 bases between the two ends.

This clonotype has ten or more counts. V and J are TRBV6-5 and TRBJ2-7; D is perhaps TRBD1 or TRBD2 (5 bases each). There are 17 residues in the CDR3. Germline lookup yields CDR1 MNHEY and CDR2 SVGAGI. Trimming left V 0 bases short and J 3 bases short, with 18 bases between. CDR3 in DNA: TGTGCCAGCAGTTACTCGACCGCCGGCCATGGGGGCTACGAGCAGTACTTC. Its translation is CASSYSTAGHGGYEQYF.

This chain uses TRBV5-1 with TRBJ2-7; either TRBD1 or TRBD2 may fit D (6 bases each). CDR1 SGHRS and CDR2 YFSETQ come from the germline V gene. V was clipped by 5 bases and J by 2 bases, with 8 bases between them. The CDR3 totals 12 residues. The DNA of the CDR3 is TGCGCCAGCAGAAGGGGGGCCTACGAGCAGTACTTC. As protein: CASRRGAYEQYF.

The V call is TRBV15, the J call TRBJ2-7, with 8 bases matching TRBD1. Germline CDR1 reads LNHNV; CDR2 reads YYDKDF (reference sequence). The CDR3 runs to 13 residues. Unmatched junction bases numbered 7, after V lost 7 bases and J lost 5 bases. CDR3 sequence reads: CATTPDRVHEQYF. CDR3 DNA: TGTGCCACCACCCCGGACAGGGTCCACGAGCAGTACTTC. The full variable domain, in which reference TRBV15 and TRBJ2-7 provide the parts outside the CDR3, is DAMVIQNPRYQVTQFGKPVTLSCSQTLNHNVMYWYQQKSSQAPKLLFHYYDKDFNNEADTPDNFQSRRPNTSFCFLDIRSPGLGDTAMYLCATTPDRVHEQYFGPGTRLTVT.

The chain links TRBV4-2 to TRBJ2-7; D assignment may be TRBD1 or TRBD2 (5 bases each). Germline V gene sequence: CDR1 LGHNA, CDR2 YNFKEQ. The CDR3 consists of 14 residues. V was pared by 5 bases and J by 2 bases, with 13 bases between. The CDR3 spells CASSKRDGTYEQYF. CDR3 in DNA: TGTGCCAGCAGCAAAAGGGACGGAACCTACGAGCAGTACTTC.

This clonotype was seen a handful of times. The genes are TRBV5-1 and TRBJ1-2; TRBD1 agrees at 9 bases. Losses at the gene ends were 4 bases for V and 6 bases for J; bases not matched to a gene: 7. The CDR3 is 14 residues long. Germline-derived CDR1 and CDR2 are SGHRS and YFSETQ. CDR3 DNA sequence: TGCGCCAGCAGCCGGGGACAGGGAGGTGATGGCTACACCTTC. Its protein is CASSRGQGGDGYTF.

This clonotype appeared a few times. The chain employs TRBV14 and TRBJ2-2; TRBD2 is a possible D gene (5 bases). Germline-derived CDR1 and CDR2 are SGHDN and FVKESK. This CDR3 comprises 15 residues. V lost 1 base and J lost 7, with 13 bases in between. CDR3 loop: CASSQALSRGGELFF. Written as DNA, the CDR3 is TGTGCCAGCAGCCAAGCCCTTTCCCGGGGCGGGGAGCTGTTTTTT.

This clonotype was found many times. The V and J genes are TRBV5-1 and TRBJ1-1, with a tentative D call TRBD1 (5 bases). Germline V gives CDR1 SGHRS, CDR2 YFSETQ. Trimming shortened V by 0 bases and J by 0 bases, and 6 bases separated the two germline ends. The CDR3 totals 14 residues. CDR3 bases: TGCGCCAGCAGCTTGGGGGGGATGAACACTGAAGCTTTCTTT. Its protein is CASSLGGMNTEAFF.

In this sample, this clonotype turned up a few times. V is TRBV5-5 and J is TRBJ2-5, with 13 bases that match TRBD2. The CDR3 has 19 amino acids. The trim removed 3 bases at V and 3 bases at J, leaving 14 bases unmatched. CDR1 SGHKS and CDR2 YYEKEE come from the germline V gene (reference sequence). As DNA, the CDR3 is TGTGCCAGCAGCTCGGGACTAGCGGGAACCCTCCCCTGGGAAGAGACCCAGTACTTC. This gives the protein CASSSGLAGTLPWEETQYF. The complete variable domain, with remaining parts taken from reference TRBV5-5 and TRBJ2-5, reads DAGVTQSPTHLIKTRGQQVTLRCSPISGHKSVSWYQQVLGQGPQFIFQYYEKEERGRGNFPDRFSARQFPNYSSELNVNALLLGDSALYLCASSSGLAGTLPWEETQYFGPGTRLLVL.